Below are 31 T cell receptor beta chains sequenced from a single sample in a study of regulatory T cells in long-lasting Graves disease. Arm-PCR of CDR3 regions and iRepertoire HTBI primers were used to build TCR beta libraries. A single record per CDR3 protein comes from TCRdb applying MiXCR to the multiplex PCR reads. The sample has a few hundred thousand distinct CDR3 sequences; over 20% are singletons. Indicated time point: persistent/refractory GD, antithyroid drugs over 5 years with positive TRAb. The TCR library was made from RNA that had been extracted from PBMCs in TRIzol. The specimen comprised peripheral blood mononuclear cells (PBMCs), sampled when the disease was refractory, from a patient treated with antithyroid drugs. The source is a female donor with Graves disease.

The genes are TRBV4-1 and TRBJ1-2; 7 positions match TRBD1. The CDR3 is made up of 16 amino acids. The ends lost 4 bases at V and 6 bases at J; junction bases unmatched: 14. CDR1 and CDR2 from the germline V gene are MGHRA and YSYEKL. CDR3 protein: CASSPRATGVEDGYTF. The CDR3 DNA sequence: TGCGCCAGCAGCCCCCGAGCAACAGGGGTTGAGGATGGCTACACCTTC.

This clonotype was seen a single time. CDR3 protein: CASSQEAGYTEAFF. The CDR3 nucleotides are TGCGCCAGCAGCCAAGAGGCAGGTTACACTGAAGCTTTCTTT. V gene TRBV4-1 combines with J gene TRBJ1-1; no clear D. Germline CDR1 reads MGHRA; CDR2 reads YSYEKL. Deletions cut 0 bases from V and 3 bases from J, with 8 bases between. The CDR3 is 14 residues long.

This clonotype came up a few times. This chain links TRBV5-1 with TRBJ2-2; 11 bases are shared with TRBD2. J was trimmed by 4 bases and V by 0 bases; bases with no gene match: 2. In germline, CDR1 is SGHRS, CDR2 YFSETQ. CDR3 length: 16 amino acids. Written as DNA, the CDR3 is TGCGCCAGCAGCTTGGAGCTAGCGGGAGGCACCGGGGAGCTGTTTTTT. Translation gives CASSLELAGGTGELFF.

This clonotype was detected ten times or more. The CDR3 reads CASTNGGRESSYEQYF. CDR3 DNA: TGTGCCAGCACCAACGGCGGCCGAGAAAGCTCCTACGAGCAGTACTTC. The chain uses TRBV6-1 and TRBJ2-7; D unresolved. The CDR3 sequence is 16 residues long. In germline, CDR1 is MNHNS, CDR2 SASEGT. Trimming left V 7 bases short and J 0 bases short, with 19 bases between.

This clonotype was seen many times. The J gene is TRBJ2-5, the V gene TRBV7-8; no clear D gene. CDR3 length: 15 amino acids. Trimming cost V 1 base and J 0 bases, with 9 bases left between them. Germline loops: CDR1 SGHVS, CDR2 FQNEAQ. As DNA, the CDR3 is TGTGCCAGCAGCTTAGTGGCGGAGTACCAAGAGACCCAGTACTTC. Protein: CASSLVAEYQETQYF.

This clonotype was picked up many times. The CDR3 protein is CAWSSDNEAFF. In DNA form, the CDR3 reads TGTGCCTGGAGCTCGGACAATGAAGCTTTCTTT. The chain carries TRBV30 and TRBJ1-1; D is possibly TRBD1 (5 bases). Trimming shortened V by 3 bases and J by 7 bases, and 9 bases separated the two germline ends. Germline V gene lookup returns CDR1 GTSNPN and CDR2 SVGIG (reference sequence). The CDR3 runs 11 residues.

This clonotype was counted between two and nine times. The chain couples TRBV6-1 to TRBJ2-7; 8 bases map to TRBD1. V lost 8 bases to trimming and J lost 3 bases; unmatched junction nucleotides: 9. This CDR3 has 14 amino acids. CDR1 is MNHNS and CDR2 is SASEGT in the germline V gene. DNA of the CDR3: TGTGCCAGCTCCCGGACAGGGTCTGTCTACGAGCAGTACTTC. Protein product: CASSRTGSVYEQYF.

This clonotype has just a few counts. The gene calls are TRBV28 and TRBJ1-6; the D gene is possibly TRBD1 (6 bases). Per the germline V gene, CDR1 is MDHEN and CDR2 is SYDVKM. V gave up 4 bases and J gave up 1 base, with 17 bases separating them. CDR3 length: 18 amino acids. The CDR3 DNA reads as TGTGCCAGCAGTTCGTCCAGGGGATTAGGGTCCTATAATTCACCCCTCCACTTT. Translated, it gives CASSSSRGLGSYNSPLHF.

The rearrangement joins TRBV6-5 to TRBJ2-6; tentatively, D is TRBD1 or TRBD2 (5 bases each). This CDR3 is 17 amino acids long. V lost 3 bases and J lost 2, with 14 bases in between. Germline CDR1 is MNHEY and CDR2 is SVGAGI. The CDR3 protein is CASSYWDLRAGANVLTF. In DNA, the CDR3 is TGTGCCAGCAGTTATTGGGACCTCAGGGCTGGGGCCAACGTCCTGACTTTC.

The chain links TRBV5-8 to TRBJ1-1; tentative D call: TRBD1 (6 bases). Trimming cost V 4 bases and J 4 bases, with 20 bases left between them. Germline CDR1 and CDR2: SGHTS and YDEGEE. This CDR3 spans 16 amino acids. CDR3 region: CASSPGQTIAGTEAFF. The CDR3, as DNA: TGTGCCAGCAGCCCCGGACAGACCATTGCGGGCACTGAAGCTTTCTTT.

This clonotype was found once. The J gene is TRBJ2-1, the V gene TRBV20-1; TRBD2 is a possible D gene (6 bases). Germline lookup yields CDR1 DFQATT and CDR2 SNEGSKA (reference sequence). The V end lost 5 bases, the J end lost 9 bases, and 26 bases lay between the germline ends. The CDR3 sequence is 16 residues long. CDR3 nucleotides: TGCAGTGCTCTCGACGAGGCTAGCGCCTCGGGCGGTGAGCAGTTCTTC. As protein: CSALDEASASGGEQFF.

This chain connects TRBV2 to TRBJ2-2, with 12 bases fitting TRBD2. V gave up 6 bases and J gave up 6 bases; unmatched junction bases: 2. The CDR3 has 14 residues. Germline values: CDR1 SNHLY, CDR2 FYNNEI. This chain's CDR3 is CASRRTSGAGELFF. CDR3 in DNA: TGTGCCAGCAGACGGACTAGCGGGGCCGGGGAGCTGTTTTTT.

V gene TRBV5-1 combines with J gene TRBJ2-1; no clear D gene. V gave up 0 bases and J gave up 7 bases, with 20 bases separating them. Germline values: CDR1 SGHRS, CDR2 YFSETQ. This CDR3 has 17 residues. The CDR3 is CASSLALGQHALNEQFF. The CDR3 DNA reads TGCGCCAGCAGCTTGGCCTTAGGCCAGCATGCGTTAAATGAGCAGTTCTTC.

This clonotype was seen many times. The chain recombines TRBV28 with TRBJ2-5, with 9 positions matching TRBD2. Unmatched junction bases numbered 10, after V lost 9 bases and J lost 5 bases. This CDR3 spans 14 amino acids. Looked up from germline, CDR1 is MDHEN and CDR2 is SYDVKM. This CDR3 is CASRDSGSVETQYF. The CDR3 DNA is TGTGCCAGTAGAGATAGCGGGAGCGTGGAGACCCAGTACTTC.

This clonotype was counted a single time. Given a much more abundant clone one base away, this may be a read error. The chain has TRBV10-3 and TRBJ2-7, with TRBD2 matching 9 bases. This CDR3 has 12 amino acids. V dropped 9 bases and J dropped 6; count of bases not matched to a gene: 6. Germline V gene sequence: CDR1 ENHRY, CDR2 SYGVKD. The CDR3 DNA follows: TGTGCCATGGGACTAGCCGGCTGCGAGCAGTACTTC. Translation: CAMGLAGCEQYF.

This chain uses TRBV9 with TRBJ1-1, with D possibly being TRBD1 (5 bases). Trimming took off 4 bases at V and 0 bases at J, with 16 bases between the two ends. The CDR3 is made up of 16 amino acids. The germline CDR1 and CDR2 sequences are SGDLS and YYNGEE. CDR3 loop: CASSWGSSLMNTEAFF. Here the CDR3 DNA reads TGTGCCAGCAGCTGGGGCAGTTCACTTATGAACACTGAAGCTTTCTTT.

This clonotype was seen ten or more times. The rearrangement joins TRBV6-1 to TRBJ2-2; weak D call: TRBD2 (5 bases). CDR1 and CDR2 from the germline V gene are MNHNS and SASEGT. Deletions cut 7 bases from V and 8 bases from J, with 17 bases between. The CDR3 is made up of 14 amino acids. This chain's CDR3 is CASTGLRRAGELFF. The CDR3 DNA follows: TGTGCCAGCACCGGATTGCGGCGGGCTGGGGAGCTGTTTTTT.

This clonotype has at least ten counts. Here the CDR3 DNA reads TGTGCCAGCAGTGTGGGGCTAGCGGGGCTGGGGACCCAGTACTTC. Protein product: CASSVGLAGLGTQYF. This rearrangement joins TRBV2 to TRBJ2-5, with 9 bases matching TRBD2. The germline gives CDR1 SNHLY, CDR2 FYNNEI. The CDR3 totals 15 residues. Trimming took 4 bases from V and 7 from J; bases not matched to a gene: 10.

The V and J genes are TRBV6-1 and TRBJ2-7; TRBD2 matches at 12 bases. The germline V gene has CDR1 MNHNS and CDR2 SASEGT. The CDR3 runs to 15 residues. J lost 4 bases, V lost 7 bases, and 8 bases had no gene match. The CDR3 loop is CASTSGRAESYEQYF. CDR3 coding DNA: TGTGCCAGCACTAGCGGGAGGGCCGAGAGTTACGAGCAGTACTTC.

This clonotype was counted many times. This rearrangement joins TRBV2 to TRBJ2-5; D may be TRBD1 or TRBD2 (5 bases each). The germline V gene has CDR1 SNHLY and CDR2 FYNNEI. Trimming stripped 1 base from V and 4 bases from J, with 13 bases between. The CDR3 length is 15 residues. DNA for the CDR3: TGTGCCAGCAGTGAAGAGGCACTCGGGGCAGAGACCCAGTACTTC. This sequence encodes CASSEEALGAETQYF.

This clonotype was counted ten times or more. This chain joins TRBV2 and TRBJ1-1; tentative D call: TRBD1 (6 bases). There are 12 residues in the CDR3. Germline values: CDR1 SNHLY, CDR2 FYNNEI. V lost 6 bases and J lost 5, with 10 bases in between. Here the CDR3 reads CASSQQGTEAFF. The CDR3 coding sequence is TGTGCCAGCAGCCAACAGGGAACTGAAGCTTTCTTT.

As regards this clonotype: A much larger clone differs by one base, so this may be a read error. The J gene is TRBJ1-4, the V gene TRBV6-1, with 7 bases identical to TRBD1. This CDR3 has 14 residues. Germline V gene data show CDR1 as MNHNS and CDR2 as SASEGT. The CDR3 DNA follows: TGTGCCAGCCACGATCCGGGACAGCGTGAAAAACTGGTTTTT. This gives the protein CASHDPGQREKLVF.

In this sample, this clonotype turned up a few times. V and J are TRBV29-1 and TRBJ1-2, with D perhaps TRBD1 (6 bases). Per the germline V gene, CDR1 is SQVTM and CDR2 is ANQGSEA. V shed 6 bases and J shed 4 bases, with 15 bases lying between them. The CDR3 runs to 13 residues. The CDR3 nucleotides are TGCAGCGTGGAAACAGGGCGTACCTATGGCTACACCTTC. This encodes CSVETGRTYGYTF.

This clonotype was counted many times. V is TRBV18 and J is TRBJ2-5, with 9 bases aligning to TRBD2. The CDR3 consists of 15 residues. Germline assignment: CDR1 KGHSH and CDR2 LQKENI. The V segment lost 3 bases and the J segment 5 bases; nucleotides outside the gene matches: 7. CDR3 protein: CASSPVSGGEETQYF. CDR3 in DNA: TGTGCCAGCTCACCGGTTAGCGGGGGAGAGGAGACCCAGTACTTC.

This clonotype was observed a handful of times. One junction end disagrees with the germline gene, perhaps due to a read error. The rearrangement links TRBV7-9 to TRBJ2-5; D is uncertain. Germline CDR1 is SEHNR and CDR2 is FQNEAQ (reference sequence). This CDR3 is built from 13 residues. CDR3 DNA: TGTGCCAGCGGCTTAAGGCGGCAAGAGACCCAGTACTTC. Translating it yields CASGLRRQETQYF.

As regards this clonotype: A single base separates this from a much larger clone, so it may be a read error. This chain connects TRBV28 to TRBJ2-7; TRBD1 agrees at 7 bases. The CDR3 runs to 14 residues. The J segment lost 4 bases and the V segment lost 5 bases, leaving 8 bases of the junction unmatched. Germline CDR1 reads MDHEN; CDR2 reads SYDVKM. In nucleotides, the CDR3 is TGTGCCAGCAGTGCAACAGGGGCGCGGTACGAGCAGTACTTC. Translated, it gives CASSATGARYEQYF.

In this sample, this clonotype turned up a few times. The chain's CDR3 is CASSPWTQHNEQFF. CDR3 in DNA: TGTGCCAGCAGTCCATGGACCCAGCACAATGAGCAGTTCTTC. This sequence joins TRBV12-3 or TRBV12-4 and TRBJ2-1; no clear D. Trimming took 5 bases from V and 5 from J, leaving 13 bases between them. CDR3 length equals 14 residues.

This clonotype was detected ten times or more. The rearrangement joins TRBV24-1 to TRBJ2-3, with D uncertain. The CDR3 loop spans 13 amino acids. Germline lookup yields CDR1 KGHDR and CDR2 SFDVKD. The V end lost 2 bases, the J end lost 6 bases, and 8 bases lay between the germline ends. The CDR3 bases are TGTGCCACCAGTGATTGGGGTTCCGATACGCAGTATTTT. Protein: CATSDWGSDTQYF.

In its sample, this clonotype was seen many times. This chain links TRBV11-2 with TRBJ1-4; weak D call: TRBD1 (5 bases). V was trimmed by 3 bases and J by 5 bases, leaving 7 bases between them. This CDR3 is 13 amino acids long. Looked up from germline, CDR1 is SGHAT and CDR2 is FQNNGV. The chain's CDR3 is CASSFDRNEKLFF. The CDR3 DNA is TGTGCCAGCAGCTTTGACAGAAATGAAAAACTGTTTTTT.

The chain combines TRBV11-2 with TRBJ1-1; the D is unclear. V shed 8 bases and J shed 12 bases, with 22 bases lying between them. This CDR3 comprises 13 residues. Germline CDR1 and CDR2: SGHAT and FQNNGV. The CDR3, as DNA: TGTGCCAGCGGAAAAGACGGACCTTCTGAGTCTTTCTTT. It codes for CASGKDGPSESFF.

The table lists this clonotype with many counts. The chain couples TRBV6-1 to TRBJ1-1; possible D gene TRBD1, 5 bases. Germline loops: CDR1 MNHNS, CDR2 SASEGT. The V and J ends lost 7 bases and 1 base respectively, with 10 bases between them. The CDR3 sequence is 13 residues long. The CDR3 loop reads CASIDRPNTEAFF. CDR3 nucleotides: TGTGCCAGCATCGACAGACCGAACACTGAAGCTTTCTTT.